A single sample is the source of the 28 T cell receptor beta chains below, sequenced in a study of response to subunit inactivated influenza vaccine. TCRdb redid the calling of the RT-PCR reads with MiXCR, one entry per CDR3 protein. The table records around 760,000 distinct CDR3 sequences, about 15% of them present only once. The sequenced sample was PBMCs from blood, obtained 14 to 15 days before vaccination. These receptors all stem from a man aged 50 to 60 who received an inactivated influenza vaccine.

This clonotype occurred a few times. The rearrangement joins TRBV4-3 to TRBJ2-7; a weak D match, TRBD2 (5 bases). Trimming took off 2 bases at V and 4 bases at J, with 15 bases between the two ends. Germline CDR1 LGHNA, CDR2 YSLEER. The CDR3 covers 15 residues. The chain's CDR3 is CASSQKEGFEYEQYF. In nucleotides, the CDR3 is TGCGCCAGCAGCCAAAAAGAGGGTTTCGAGTACGAGCAGTACTTC.

This clonotype was found a few times. V and J are TRBV28 and TRBJ2-5; 10 positions match TRBD2. The CDR3 has 16 residues. The germline gives CDR1 MDHEN, CDR2 SYDVKM. V dropped 4 bases and J dropped 7; count of bases not matched to a gene: 12. CDR3 residues: CASSYSGGTPSTTQYF. DNA for the CDR3: TGTGCCAGCAGTTATAGCGGGGGGACCCCTAGCACGACCCAGTACTTC.

This chain connects TRBV6-2 or TRBV6-3 to TRBJ2-5; D remains ambiguous. Looked up from germline, CDR1 is MNHEY and CDR2 is SVGEGT. The CDR3 sequence is 14 residues long. V lost 4 bases and J 5 bases, leaving 14 bases between the germline ends. CDR3: CASSWRLGQETQYF. In DNA, the CDR3 is TGTGCCAGCAGTTGGAGACTCGGGCAGGAGACCCAGTACTTC.

This clonotype was observed a handful of times. The rearrangement joins TRBV5-6 to TRBJ1-1, with 7 bases lining up with TRBD1. CDR3 size: 17 residues. Trimming cost V 4 bases and J 4 bases; bases outside gene matches: 16. Germline values: CDR1 SGHDT, CDR2 YYEEEE. CDR3 sequence: CASSIRQGGRRRTEAFF. CDR3 nucleotides: TGTGCCAGCAGCATCAGACAGGGCGGGAGAAGACGCACTGAAGCTTTCTTT. Full variable domain (outside the CDR3, taken from reference TRBV5-6 and TRBJ1-1): DAGVTQSPTHLIKTRGQQVTLRCSPKSGHDTVSWYQQALGQGPQFIFQYYEEEERQRGNFPDRFSGHQFPNYSSELNVNALLLGDSALYLCASSIRQGGRRRTEAFFGQGTRLTVV.

This clonotype was recorded many times. V is TRBV3-1 and J is TRBJ1-3, with D tentatively TRBD1 (5 bases). CDR1 and CDR2 from the germline V gene are LGHDT and YNNKEL (reference sequence). The length of the CDR3 is 18 residues. The V end lost 1 base, the J end lost 1 base, and 17 bases lay between the germline ends. The CDR3, as DNA: TGTGCCAGCAGCCAAGGAGGGATAAACAGGATTTCTGGAAACACCATATATTTT. Translation gives CASSQGGINRISGNTIYF.

CDR3: CSVDSIAGSTNEQFF. The CDR3 nucleotides are TGCAGCGTTGATAGTATCGCGGGAAGTACCAATGAGCAGTTCTTC. The chain links TRBV29-1 to TRBJ2-1, with TRBD2 as a possible D gene (6 bases). Germline-derived CDR1 and CDR2 are SQVTM and ANQGSEA. Trimming took off 3 bases at V and 6 bases at J, with 18 bases between the two ends. The CDR3 spans 15 residues.

This clonotype appeared a few times. The rearrangement uses TRBV20-1 and TRBJ2-1, with a tentative D call TRBD2 (6 bases). CDR1 and CDR2 from the germline V gene are DFQATT and SNEGSKA (reference sequence). The V end was cut by 0 bases, the J end by 9 bases, with 9 bases between. The CDR3 covers 12 residues. CDR3 sequence: CSARDQGGEQFF. As DNA, the CDR3 is TGCAGTGCTAGAGATCAGGGAGGTGAGCAGTTCTTC.

This clonotype was counted at least ten times. The V and J genes are TRBV12-3 or TRBV12-4 and TRBJ1-3, with 7 bases lining up with TRBD1. The junction had 6 bases not matched to a gene; V was cut back by 1 base and J by 9 bases. This CDR3 has 14 amino acids. The CDR3 nucleotides read TGTGCCAGCAGTTTAGTGGAGGGGGCCACCACCATATATTTT. Its protein is CASSLVEGATTIYF.

There are many counts of this clonotype. The chain is built from TRBV7-2 and TRBJ1-1; D is possibly TRBD1 (5 bases). CDR3 length equals 14 residues. V was clipped by 3 bases and J by 1 base, with 9 bases between them. Germline V gene lookup returns CDR1 SGHTA and CDR2 FQGNSA. The CDR3 loop is CASSLSGGNTEAFF. The CDR3 DNA follows: TGTGCCAGCAGCTTGTCTGGGGGGAACACTGAAGCTTTCTTT.

This rearrangement joins TRBV7-8 to TRBJ1-6; 7 bases agree with TRBD1. The CDR3 loop spans 15 amino acids. From germline, CDR1 is SGHVS and CDR2 FQNEAQ. Trimming at V came to 1 base and at J to 8 bases, leaving 5 bases not matched to a gene. CDR3 sequence (DNA): TGTGCCAGCAGCTTAGGGAGGGACAGCCATTCACCCCTCCACTTT. Translated, it gives CASSLGRDSHSPLHF.

This clonotype was seen a few times. This chain uses TRBV25-1 with TRBJ2-7; TRBD2 might be the D (6 bases). The V gene's germline CDR1 is MGHDK and CDR2 SYGVNS. The CDR3 has 15 amino acids. V lost 3 bases to trimming and J lost 0 bases, with 12 bases between them. DNA for the CDR3: TGTGCCAGCAGTGACTTTGGCGGGGACTCCTACGAGCAGTACTTC. It specifies CASSDFGGDSYEQYF.

The chain has TRBV4-1 and TRBJ1-2; D is ambiguous. V was shortened by 0 bases and J by 4 bases, with 15 bases between the two germline ends. The CDR3 is 16 residues long. Germline V gives CDR1 MGHRA, CDR2 YSYEKL. CDR3 amino acids: CASSQDLGRLGYGYTF. The CDR3 DNA follows: TGCGCCAGCAGCCAAGATTTGGGCAGGCTGGGCTATGGCTACACCTTC.

V usage is TRBV4-2 and J usage is TRBJ2-1; 9 bases are shared with TRBD2. CDR3 length: 19 amino acids. Germline loops: CDR1 LGHNA, CDR2 YNFKEQ. The V segment lost 1 base and the J segment 2 bases; nucleotides outside the gene matches: 12. The DNA for the CDR3 is TGTGCCAGCAGCCAAGTTGGGCTAGCGGGAAGCGTGGCCTACAATGAGCAGTTCTTC. As protein: CASSQVGLAGSVAYNEQFF.

V is TRBV7-9 and J is TRBJ2-5, with 9 nucleotides matching TRBD2. Unmatched junction bases numbered 5, after V lost 5 bases and J lost 1 base. Germline V gene lookup returns CDR1 SEHNR and CDR2 FQNEAQ (reference sequence). This CDR3 comprises 15 residues. CDR3 sequence: CASSVSGGRQETQYF. The DNA of the CDR3 is TGTGCCAGCAGCGTTAGCGGGGGACGCCAAGAGACCCAGTACTTC.

This clonotype has a handful of counts. The chain has TRBV6-2 or TRBV6-3 and TRBJ2-1; the D gene is possibly TRBD2 (6 bases). With 5 bases removed from V and 4 bases from J, the gap between germline ends came to 15 bases. CDR1 and CDR2 (germline): MNHEY, SVGEGT. The CDR3 consists of 15 residues. CDR3 in DNA: TGTGCCAGCAGTGATTTTACGGGACTTTACAATGAGCAGTTCTTC. It encodes CASSDFTGLYNEQFF.

The CDR3 spells CSAGLTGSSYNEQFF. CDR3 nucleotide sequence: TGCAGTGCTGGATTGACGGGGAGCTCCTACAATGAGCAGTTCTTC. The V call is TRBV20-1, the J call TRBJ2-1; tentatively, D is TRBD2 (5 bases). The V end lost 5 bases, the J end lost 0 bases, and 14 bases lay between the germline ends. Germline-derived CDR1 and CDR2 are DFQATT and SNEGSKA (reference sequence). This CDR3 spans 15 amino acids.

The chain joins TRBV4-3 to TRBJ2-3; possibly TRBD2 for D (5 bases). This CDR3 has 14 residues. The germline V gene has CDR1 LGHNA and CDR2 YSLEER. The V end lost 5 bases, the J end lost 2 bases, and 11 bases lay between the germline ends. CDR3 nucleotides: TGCGCCAGCAGCTACACCGGGGACACAGATACGCAGTATTTT. Amino acids: CASSYTGDTDTQYF.

The sample holds a few counts of this clonotype. V gene TRBV5-6 combines with J gene TRBJ1-1, with a possible D match to TRBD1 (6 bases). The germline gives CDR1 SGHDT, CDR2 YYEEEE. The CDR3 spans 14 residues. V was trimmed by 3 bases and J by 2 bases, leaving 11 bases between them. The CDR3 reads CASSWPRGNTEAFF. The CDR3 coding sequence is TGTGCCAGCAGCTGGCCCAGGGGTAACACTGAAGCTTTCTTT. Combining the CDR3 with reference TRBV5-6 and TRBJ1-1 gives the whole variable domain DAGVTQSPTHLIKTRGQQVTLRCSPKSGHDTVSWYQQALGQGPQFIFQYYEEEERQRGNFPDRFSGHQFPNYSSELNVNALLLGDSALYLCASSWPRGNTEAFFGQGTRLTVV.

The CDR3 sequence is CASRWGISSYEQYF. The CDR3 coding sequence is TGTGCCAGCAGATGGGGGATTAGCTCCTACGAGCAGTACTTC. The J gene is TRBJ2-7, the V gene TRBV28; D tentatively fits TRBD1 or TRBD2 (5 bases each). The germline gives CDR1 MDHEN, CDR2 SYDVKM. V was cut by 6 bases and J by 0 bases, with 12 bases left in between. The CDR3 is 14 residues long. The variable domain in full, completed from reference TRBV28 and TRBJ2-7, reads DVKVTQSSRYLVKRTGEKVFLECVQDMDHENMFWYRQDPGLGLRLIYFSYDVKMKEKGDIPEGYSVSREKKERFSLILESASTNQTSMYLCASRWGISSYEQYFGPGTRLTVT.

This chain links TRBV11-3 with TRBJ2-2; D remains ambiguous. Trimming took off 5 bases at V and 0 bases at J, with 13 bases between the two ends. The CDR3 loop spans 16 amino acids. Germline V gene lookup returns CDR1 SGHNT and CDR2 YENEEA. CDR3 region: CASSPPSGSNTGELFF. The DNA of the CDR3 is TGTGCCAGCAGCCCGCCGAGTGGATCGAACACCGGGGAGCTGTTTTTT. Full variable domain (missing parts from reference TRBV11-3 and TRBJ2-2): EAGVVQSPRYKIIEKKQPVAFWCNPISGHNTLYWYLQNLGQGPELLIRYENEEAVDDSQLPKDRFSAERLKGVDSTLKIQPAELGDSAVYLCASSPPSGSNTGELFFGEGSRLTVL.

This clonotype came up a few times. The chain couples TRBV5-6 to TRBJ1-2; D unclear. The germline V and J ends were trimmed by 1 base and 4 bases, with 8 bases remaining between them. Looked up from germline, CDR1 is SGHDT and CDR2 is YYEEEE. This CDR3 is built from 13 residues. The CDR3 region is CASSLNSLYGYTF. In DNA form, the CDR3 reads TGTGCCAGCAGCTTGAACTCACTCTATGGCTACACCTTC.

The rearrangement links TRBV4-1 to TRBJ1-1, with a tentative D call TRBD1 (5 bases). V was cut by 0 bases and J by 4 bases, with 6 bases left in between. The germline V gene encodes CDR1 MGHRA and CDR2 YSYEKL. This CDR3 is built from 13 residues. This chain's CDR3 is CASSQDQGTEAFF. The CDR3 coding sequence is TGCGCCAGCAGCCAAGATCAGGGCACTGAAGCTTTCTTT.

This clonotype has just a few counts. The chain is built from TRBV3-1 and TRBJ1-2; 7 positions match TRBD1. The ends lost 1 base at V and 4 bases at J; junction bases unmatched: 6. The length of the CDR3 is 15 residues. CDR1 LGHDT and CDR2 YNNKEL come from the germline V gene (reference sequence). The CDR3 spells CASSQAATGSYGYTF. The CDR3 DNA sequence: TGTGCCAGCAGCCAAGCAGCGACAGGGTCCTATGGCTACACCTTC.

The CDR3, as DNA: TGTGCCAGCAGCCGGGACGGTGAGAGGCAGTTCTTC. This codes for CASSRDGERQFF. The chain uses TRBV5-6 and TRBJ2-1, with D possibly called TRBD1 or TRBD2 (5 bases each). CDR3 length: 12 amino acids. Trimming stripped 4 bases from V and 12 bases from J, with 14 bases between. CDR1 and CDR2 from the germline V gene are SGHDT and YYEEEE.

The V and J genes are TRBV15 and TRBJ2-1, with 8 bases lining up with TRBD1. Unmatched junction bases numbered 9, after V lost 5 bases and J lost 0 bases. Per the germline V gene, CDR1 is LNHNV and CDR2 is YYDKDF (reference sequence). CDR3 size: 17 residues. CDR3 bases: TGTGCCACCAGCGCGACAGGGGTCCTGAACTCCTACAATGAGCAGTTCTTC. Translation: CATSATGVLNSYNEQFF. Full variable domain (outside the CDR3, taken from reference TRBV15 and TRBJ2-1): DAMVIQNPRYQVTQFGKPVTLSCSQTLNHNVMYWYQQKSSQAPKLLFHYYDKDFNNEADTPDNFQSRRPNTSFCFLDIRSPGLGDTAMYLCATSATGVLNSYNEQFFGPGTRLTVL.

Many counts were recorded for this clonotype. The rearrangement uses TRBV15 and TRBJ2-2; D is unclear. This CDR3 has 16 residues. Germline CDR1 and CDR2: LNHNV and YYDKDF (reference sequence). The V and J ends lost 0 bases and 5 bases respectively, with 13 bases between them. CDR3 DNA sequence: TGTGCCACCAGCAGAGATCAAGGCTACTCTACCGGGGAGCTGTTTTTT. Translated, it gives CATSRDQGYSTGELFF.

This clonotype was found a few times. This chain connects TRBV20-1 to TRBJ2-2; TRBD2 is a possible D gene (6 bases). From germline, CDR1 is DFQATT and CDR2 SNEGSKA (reference sequence). The CDR3 contains 13 residues. Trimming shortened V by 8 bases and J by 1 base, and 11 bases separated the two germline ends. CDR3 sequence (DNA): TGCAGTCCACGGACTAAGAACACCGGGGAGCTGTTTTTT. Its protein is CSPRTKNTGELFF.

This clonotype was seen at least ten times. This chain connects TRBV12-3 or TRBV12-4 to TRBJ1-1; D gene unclear. The V end lost 3 bases, the J end lost 8 bases, and 10 bases lay between the germline ends. The CDR3 is 12 amino acids. The CDR3 region is CASSLVGSEAFF. The CDR3 bases are TGTGCCAGCAGTTTGGTAGGGTCGGAAGCTTTCTTT.